Listed below are T cell receptor beta chains from one sample, sequenced in a study of identical twins. MiXCR was run by TCRdb on the 5' RACE reads, yielding one entry per CDR3 protein. The sample has 200,000 or so distinct CDR3 sequences, approximately 15% seen once; the top ten hold 40%. The sample was also linked to a second study, of T cells expressing NK-cell markers.

Sequencing was done on a sample of CD8+ T cells sorted from blood. Receptor source: a woman aged 18-29 years in good health. The CDR3 runs from the conserved cysteine through the conserved F or W. D genes are given only for firm matches. The listing skips clone size in some rows; elsewhere it reads once, few, many or a size class.

d_call,clone_size,j_call,v_call,cdr3_aa,cdr3_nt
NA,NA,TRBJ2-7,TRBV4-3,CASSQEGTAYYEQYF,TGCGCCAGCAGCCAAGAGGGGACCGCCTACTACGAGCAGTACTTC
NA,few,TRBJ1-3,TRBV30,CAAADSGNTIYF,TGTGCCGCAGCAGACTCTGGAAACACCATATATTTT
NA,NA,TRBJ2-7,TRBV2,CASSEPTYEQYF,TGTGCCAGCAGTGAACCGACCTACGAGCAGTACTTC
NA,NA,TRBJ2-3,TRBV20-1,CSALTGPTVADMDTQYF,TGCAGTGCCCTTACGGGCCCGACTGTGGCTGATATGGATACGCAGTATTTT
TRBD1,NA,TRBJ1-2,TRBV27,CASWGYRGLDGYTF,TGTGCCAGCTGGGGTTACAGGGGGCTTGATGGCTACACCTTC
NA,few,TRBJ2-7,TRBV10-3,CAIGGRGPYEQYF,TGTGCCATCGGTGGGCGGGGCCCCTACGAGCAGTACTTC
NA,few,TRBJ2-5,TRBV29-1,CSVEEEAGTLRETQYF,TGCAGCGTTGAAGAGGAAGCTGGGACTTTGAGGGAGACCCAGTACTTC
TRBD2,few,TRBJ2-5,TRBV12-3/TRBV12-4,CASSLVTSGAQETQYF,TGTGCCAGCAGTTTAGTTACTAGCGGGGCCCAAGAGACCCAGTACTTC
TRBD2,NA,TRBJ2-7,TRBV13,CASSLNPSGAYEQYF,TGTGCCAGCAGCTTAAATCCTAGCGGGGCCTACGAGCAGTACTTC
TRBD2,NA,TRBJ2-3,TRBV7-3,CASSPSGGKSDTQYF,TGTGCCAGCTCCCCTAGCGGGGGGAAATCAGATACGCAGTATTTT
TRBD2,NA,TRBJ2-1,TRBV6-5,CASSNEAGGPNEQFF,TGTGCCAGCAGTAACGAGGCGGGGGGGCCTAATGAGCAGTTCTTC
TRBD2,NA,TRBJ2-2,TRBV7-6,CASSLGLAGGRTGELFF,TGTGCCAGCAGCTTAGGACTAGCGGGAGGTCGAACCGGGGAGCTGTTTTTT
TRBD1,many,TRBJ2-1,TRBV5-1,CASKTGGSNEQFF,TGCGCCAGCAAGACAGGGGGCTCGAATGAGCAGTTCTTC
TRBD2,NA,TRBJ2-5,TRBV12-3/TRBV12-4,CATGGGETQYF,TGTGCCACCGGGGGGGGCGAGACCCAGTACTTC
NA,NA,TRBJ2-1,TRBV5-1,CASSLYTNEQFF,TGCGCCAGCAGCTTGTATACAAATGAGCAGTTCTTC
NA,many,TRBJ2-7,TRBV12-3/TRBV12-4,CASSPGGDEQYF,TGTGCCAGCAGCCCCGGAGGGGACGAGCAGTACTTC
TRBD1,NA,TRBJ2-3,TRBV3-1,CASSRKLTGFDTQYF,TGTGCCAGCAGCCGCAAACTGACAGGGTTCGATACGCAGTATTTT
NA,few,TRBJ2-5,TRBV10-3,CAISERYQETQYF,TGTGCCATCAGTGAAAGGTACCAAGAGACCCAGTACTTC
NA,few,TRBJ2-1,TRBV28,CASSSLGLNNEQFF,TGTGCCAGCAGTTCTTTGGGCCTCAACAATGAGCAGTTCTTC
TRBD2,NA,TRBJ2-1,TRBV7-2,CASGREKFNNEQSF,TGTGCCAGCGGGCGGGAGAAGTTCAACAATGAGCAGTCCTTC
TRBD1,few,TRBJ2-7,TRBV12-3/TRBV12-4,CASSYRGRSYEQYF,TGTGCCAGCAGCTACAGGGGTCGGTCCTACGAGCAGTACTTC
NA,NA,TRBJ2-5,TRBV29-1,CSVEDRWERRETQYF,TGCAGCGTTGAAGATAGGTGGGAGAGACGAGAGACCCAGTACTTC
NA,few,TRBJ2-1,TRBV15,CATSRSGGGPMSEQFF,TGTGCCACCAGCAGGTCTGGAGGGGGGCCGATGAGTGAGCAGTTCTTC
NA,NA,TRBJ2-5,TRBV27,CASSLSWYQETQYF,TGTGCCAGCAGTTTATCATGGTACCAAGAGACCCAGTACTTC
NA,NA,TRBJ2-3,TRBV7-8,CASSSYSPDTQYF,TGTGCCAGCAGCTCCTACAGTCCAGATACGCAGTATTTT
NA,few,TRBJ2-7,TRBV7-9,CASSPRDRRDEQYF,TGTGCCAGCAGCCCCCGGGACCGAAGGGACGAGCAGTACTTC
NA,NA,TRBJ1-5,TRBV5-6,CASSYRETQPQHF,TGTGCCAGCAGCTACAGGGAAACTCAGCCCCAGCATTTT
NA,few,TRBJ2-2,TRBV7-9,CASSTPPPSRELFF,TGTGCCAGCAGCACCCCCCCTCCCTCCCGGGAGCTGTTTTTT
NA,NA,TRBJ2-7,TRBV9,CASSAVEGEQYF,TGTGCCAGCAGCGCTGTGGAGGGGGAGCAGTACTTC
NA,NA,TRBJ2-7,TRBV27,CASSLMGGLGAYEQYF,TGTGCCAGCAGTTTAATGGGGGGTTTGGGGGCCTACGAGCAGTACTTC
TRBD2,many,TRBJ2-3,TRBV4-1,CASSQGPPGSGETDTQYF,TGCGCCAGCAGCCAAGGCCCTCCGGGTAGCGGGGAAACAGATACGCAGTATTTT
NA,few,TRBJ1-1,TRBV29-1,CSVGEAFF,TGCAGCGTTGGGGAAGCTTTCTTT
TRBD1,many,TRBJ2-7,TRBV6-1,CASILTGTGDREQYF,TGTGCCAGCATTCTAACCGGGACAGGGGATCGCGAGCAGTACTTC
NA,NA,TRBJ1-3,TRBV19,CASSISSRVAGNTIYF,TGTGCCAGTAGTATAAGTTCGAGAGTAGCCGGAAACACCATATATTTT
NA,NA,TRBJ1-1,TRBV4-3,CASSQVYWMNTEAFF,TGCGCCAGCAGCCAAGTTTATTGGATGAACACTGAAGCTTTCTTT
NA,few,TRBJ2-5,TRBV12-3/TRBV12-4,CASSPGQYQETQYF,TGTGCCAGCAGCCCAGGGCAGTACCAAGAGACCCAGTACTTC
TRBD1,NA,TRBJ2-5,TRBV7-9,CASSLDSGQKETQYF,TGTGCCAGCAGCTTAGACTCGGGACAGAAAGAGACCCAGTACTTC
NA,few,TRBJ2-3,TRBV6-2/TRBV6-3,CASSFISDTQYF,TGTGCCAGCAGTTTCATTTCGGATACGCAGTATTTT
TRBD1,NA,TRBJ1-3,TRBV3-1,CASSREQGAGGNTIYF,TGTGCCAGCAGCCGAGAACAGGGGGCAGGAGGAAACACCATATATTTT
NA,NA,TRBJ2-2,TRBV7-9,CASSQRETRGTGELFF,TGTGCCAGCAGCCAACGAGAAACCAGGGGAACCGGGGAGCTGTTTTTT
NA,few,TRBJ2-5,TRBV5-6,CASTQGGSLKTQYF,TGTGCCAGCACCCAGGGGGGGAGCTTGAAGACCCAGTACTTC
NA,NA,TRBJ1-1,TRBV14,CASSQGWGPRNTEAFF,TGTGCCAGCAGCCAAGGTTGGGGTCCCAGGAACACTGAAGCTTTCTTT
NA,NA,TRBJ2-1,TRBV7-9,CASSSPSSYNEQFF,TGTGCCAGCAGCTCCCCGAGCTCCTACAATGAGCAGTTCTTC
TRBD2,few,TRBJ2-1,TRBV9,CASSVVSGTYNEQFF,TGTGCCAGCAGCGTAGTAAGCGGGACCTACAATGAGCAGTTCTTC
NA,once,TRBJ2-6,TRBV20-1,CSARDPGRGANVLTF,TGCAGTGCTAGAGACCCAGGTCGCGGGGCCAACGTCCTGACTTTC
TRBD2,few,TRBJ2-7,TRBV24-1,CATSDCSGPSYEQYF,TGTGCCACCAGTGATTGTAGCGGGCCTTCCTACGAGCAGTACTTC
TRBD2,many,TRBJ2-5,TRBV10-1,CASSGETSGETQYF,TGCGCCAGCAGTGGGGAGACTAGCGGAGAGACCCAGTACTTC
TRBD1,NA,TRBJ2-3,TRBV19,CASTPGQSSTDTQYF,TGTGCCAGTACCCCGGGACAGAGTAGCACAGATACGCAGTATTTT
NA,few,TRBJ2-7,TRBV25-1,CASTEGGSYEQYF,TGTGCCAGCACCGAAGGAGGGTCCTACGAGCAGTACTTC
NA,few,TRBJ2-1,TRBV29-1,CSSVTVNEQFF,TGCAGCAGTGTGACGGTCAATGAGCAGTTCTTC
TRBD2,few,TRBJ2-1,TRBV7-9,CASSSSRLAGHYNEQFF,TGTGCCAGCAGCTCTTCCAGACTAGCGGGACACTACAATGAGCAGTTCTTC
NA,NA,TRBJ2-5,TRBV3-1,CASSGEESTQYF,TGTGCCAGCAGCGGGGAAGAATCGACCCAGTACTTC
NA,NA,TRBJ2-3,TRBV3-1,CASSRPGLSGDTQYF,TGTGCTAGCAGCAGGCCGGGACTTTCCGGAGATACGCAGTATTTT